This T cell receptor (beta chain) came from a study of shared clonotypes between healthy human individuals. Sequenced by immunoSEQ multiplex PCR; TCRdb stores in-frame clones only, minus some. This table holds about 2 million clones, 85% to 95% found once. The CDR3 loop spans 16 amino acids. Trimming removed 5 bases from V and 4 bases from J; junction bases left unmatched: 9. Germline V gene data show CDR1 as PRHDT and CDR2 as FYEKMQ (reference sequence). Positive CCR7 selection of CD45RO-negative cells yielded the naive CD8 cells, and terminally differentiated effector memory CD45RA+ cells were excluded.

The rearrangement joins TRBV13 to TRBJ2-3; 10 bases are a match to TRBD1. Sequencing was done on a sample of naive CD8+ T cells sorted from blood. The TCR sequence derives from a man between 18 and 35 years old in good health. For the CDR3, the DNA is TGTGCCAGCAGCGAAGCTGGGACAGGGGTTGCAGATACGCAGTATTTT. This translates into CASSEAGTGVADTQYF. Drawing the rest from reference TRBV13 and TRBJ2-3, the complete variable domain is AAGVIQSPRHLIKEKRETATLKCYPIPRHDTVYWYQQGPGQDPQFLISFYEKMQSDKGSIPDRFSAQQFSDYHSELNMSSLELGDSALYFCASSEAGTGVADTQYFGPGTRLTVL.